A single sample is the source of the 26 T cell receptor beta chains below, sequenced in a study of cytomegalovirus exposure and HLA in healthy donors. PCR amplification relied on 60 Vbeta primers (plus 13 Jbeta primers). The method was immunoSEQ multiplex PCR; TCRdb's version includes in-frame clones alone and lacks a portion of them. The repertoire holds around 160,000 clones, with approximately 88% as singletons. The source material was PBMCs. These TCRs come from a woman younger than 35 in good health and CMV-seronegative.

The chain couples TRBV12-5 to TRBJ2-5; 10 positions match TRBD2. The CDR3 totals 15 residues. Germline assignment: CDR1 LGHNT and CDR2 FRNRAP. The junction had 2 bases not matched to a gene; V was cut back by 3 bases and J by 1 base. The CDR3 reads CASGFPSGGQETQYF. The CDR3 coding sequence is TGTGCTAGTGGTTTCCCTAGCGGGGGCCAAGAGACCCAGTACTTC.

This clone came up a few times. The CDR3 nucleotides read TGTGCCAGCAGTTCACAGGGGAGCACTGAAGCTTTCTTT. Its protein product is CASSSQGSTEAFF. The V gene is TRBV6-6, the J gene TRBJ1-1, with 7 bases that match TRBD1. CDR1 and CDR2 (germline): MNHNY, SVGAGI (reference sequence). The length of the CDR3 is 13 residues. After removal of 4 bases from V and 4 bases from J, the junction contained 3 bases not matched to a gene.

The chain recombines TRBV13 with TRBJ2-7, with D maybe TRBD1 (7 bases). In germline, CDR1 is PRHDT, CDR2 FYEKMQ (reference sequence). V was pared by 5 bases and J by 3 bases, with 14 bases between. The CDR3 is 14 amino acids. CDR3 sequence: CASSRGTAYYEQYF. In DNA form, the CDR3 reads TGTGCCAGCAGCCGCGGGACAGCGTACTACGAGCAGTACTTC.

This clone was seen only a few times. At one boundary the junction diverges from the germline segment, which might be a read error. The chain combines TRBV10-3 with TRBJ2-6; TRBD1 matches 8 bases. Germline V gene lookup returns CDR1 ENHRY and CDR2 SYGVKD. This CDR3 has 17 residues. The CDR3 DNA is TGTGCCATCAATGACAGGGGAAGGCTCTCTGGGGCCAACGGCCTGACTTTC. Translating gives CAINDRGRLSGANGLTF.

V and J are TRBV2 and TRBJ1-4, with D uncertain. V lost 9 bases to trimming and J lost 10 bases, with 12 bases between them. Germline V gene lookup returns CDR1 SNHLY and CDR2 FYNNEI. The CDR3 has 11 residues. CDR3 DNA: TGTGCCAGTCGAACAGAAGCAAAACTGTTTTTT. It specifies CASRTEAKLFF.

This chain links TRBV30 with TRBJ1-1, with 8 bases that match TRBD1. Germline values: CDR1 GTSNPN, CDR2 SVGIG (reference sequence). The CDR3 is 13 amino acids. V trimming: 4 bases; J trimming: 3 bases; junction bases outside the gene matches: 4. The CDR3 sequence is CAWTGGLHTEAFF. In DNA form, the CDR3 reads TGTGCCTGGACAGGGGGCTTGCACACTGAAGCTTTCTTT.

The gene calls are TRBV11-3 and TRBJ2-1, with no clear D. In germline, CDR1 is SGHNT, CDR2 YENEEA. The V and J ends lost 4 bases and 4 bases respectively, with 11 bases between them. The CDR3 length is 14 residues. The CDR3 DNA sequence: TGTGCCAGCAGCTCCTACCAGACTTACAATGAGCAGTTCTTC. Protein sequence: CASSSYQTYNEQFF.

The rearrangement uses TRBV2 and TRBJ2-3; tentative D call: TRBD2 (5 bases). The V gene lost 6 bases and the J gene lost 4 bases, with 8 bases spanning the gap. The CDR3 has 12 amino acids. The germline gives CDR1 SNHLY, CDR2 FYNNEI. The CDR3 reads CASRGRADTQYF. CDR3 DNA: TGTGCCAGCAGAGGGCGGGCAGATACGCAGTATTTT.

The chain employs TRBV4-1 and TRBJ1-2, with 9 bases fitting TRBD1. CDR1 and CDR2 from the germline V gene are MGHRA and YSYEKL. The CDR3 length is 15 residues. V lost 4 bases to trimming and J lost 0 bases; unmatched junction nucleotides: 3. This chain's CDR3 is CASSPRQGANYGYTF. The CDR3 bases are TGCGCCAGCAGCCCTCGACAGGGGGCTAACTATGGCTACACCTTC.

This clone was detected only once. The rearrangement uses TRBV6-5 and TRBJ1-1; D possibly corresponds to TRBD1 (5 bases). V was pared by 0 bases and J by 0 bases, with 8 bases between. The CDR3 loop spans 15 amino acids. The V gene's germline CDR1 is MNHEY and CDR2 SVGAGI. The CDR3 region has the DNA TGTGCCAGCAGTTACTCGGGCAGGGTGAACACTGAAGCTTTCTTT. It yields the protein CASSYSGRVNTEAFF.

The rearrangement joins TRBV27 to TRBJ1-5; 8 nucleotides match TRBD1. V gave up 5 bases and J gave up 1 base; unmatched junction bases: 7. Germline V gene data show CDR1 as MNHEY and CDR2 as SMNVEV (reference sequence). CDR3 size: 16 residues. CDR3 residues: CASSNRGGRSNQPQHF. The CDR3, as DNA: TGTGCCAGCAGTAACAGGGGGGGTAGGAGCAATCAGCCCCAGCATTTT.

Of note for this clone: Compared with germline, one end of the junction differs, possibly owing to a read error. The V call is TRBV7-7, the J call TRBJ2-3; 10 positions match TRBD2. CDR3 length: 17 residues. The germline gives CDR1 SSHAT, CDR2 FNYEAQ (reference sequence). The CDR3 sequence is CASSPDSGGTNTDTQYF. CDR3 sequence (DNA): TGTGCTAGCAGCCCAGATAGCGGGGGGACGAACACAGATACGCAGTATTTT.

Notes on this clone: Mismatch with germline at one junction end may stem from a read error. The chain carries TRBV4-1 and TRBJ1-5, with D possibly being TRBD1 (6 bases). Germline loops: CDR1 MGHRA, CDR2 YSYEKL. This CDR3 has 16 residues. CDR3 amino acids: CAGSLNYNRDNQPQHF. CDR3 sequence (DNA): TGCGCCGGCAGCCTTAACTATAACAGGGACAATCAGCCCCAGCATTTT.

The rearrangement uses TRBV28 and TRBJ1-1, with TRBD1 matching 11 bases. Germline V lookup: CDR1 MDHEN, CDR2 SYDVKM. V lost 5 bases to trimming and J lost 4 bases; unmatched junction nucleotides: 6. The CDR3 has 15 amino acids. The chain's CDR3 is CASSRSGTGGTEAFF. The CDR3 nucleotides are TGTGCCAGCAGTCGCTCCGGGACAGGGGGCACTGAAGCTTTCTTT. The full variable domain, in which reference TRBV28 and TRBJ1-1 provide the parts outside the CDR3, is DVKVTQSSRYLVKRTGEKVFLECVQDMDHENMFWYRQDPGLGLRLIYFSYDVKMKEKGDIPEGYSVSREKKERFSLILESASTNQTSMYLCASSRSGTGGTEAFFGQGTRLTVV.

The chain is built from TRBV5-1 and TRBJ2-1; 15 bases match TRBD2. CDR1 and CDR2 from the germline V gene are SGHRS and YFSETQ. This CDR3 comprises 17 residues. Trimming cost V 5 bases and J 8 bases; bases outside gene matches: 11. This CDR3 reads CASRTEGTSGGYYEQFF. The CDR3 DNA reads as TGCGCCAGCAGAACGGAAGGGACTAGCGGGGGGTATTATGAGCAGTTCTTC.

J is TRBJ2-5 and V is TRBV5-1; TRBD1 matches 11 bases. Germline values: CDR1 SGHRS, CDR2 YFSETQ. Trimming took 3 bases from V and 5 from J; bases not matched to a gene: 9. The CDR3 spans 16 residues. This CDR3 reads CASSWVGDRGTETQYF. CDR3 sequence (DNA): TGCGCCAGCAGCTGGGTCGGGGACAGGGGGACGGAGACCCAGTACTTC.

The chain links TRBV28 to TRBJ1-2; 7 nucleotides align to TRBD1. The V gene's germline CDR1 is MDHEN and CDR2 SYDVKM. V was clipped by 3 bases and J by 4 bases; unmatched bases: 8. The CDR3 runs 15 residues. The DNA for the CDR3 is TGTGCCAGCAGTTTTTCCACAACAGGGGTCTATGGCTACACCTTC. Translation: CASSFSTTGVYGYTF.

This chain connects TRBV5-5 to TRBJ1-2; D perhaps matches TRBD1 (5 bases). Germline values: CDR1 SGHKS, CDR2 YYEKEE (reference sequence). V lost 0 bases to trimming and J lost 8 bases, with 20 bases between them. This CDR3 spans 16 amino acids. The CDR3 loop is CASSLVARQTDGGYTF. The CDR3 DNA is TGTGCCAGCAGCTTGGTGGCCCGACAGACAGACGGCGGCTACACCTTC.

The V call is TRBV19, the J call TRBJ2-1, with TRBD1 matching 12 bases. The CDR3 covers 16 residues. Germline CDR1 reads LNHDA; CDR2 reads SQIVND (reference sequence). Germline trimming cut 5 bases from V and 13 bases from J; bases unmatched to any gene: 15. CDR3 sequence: CASSAGWDRGLKGQFF. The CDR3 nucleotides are TGTGCCAGTAGTGCCGGTTGGGACAGGGGGCTGAAGGGCCAGTTCTTC.

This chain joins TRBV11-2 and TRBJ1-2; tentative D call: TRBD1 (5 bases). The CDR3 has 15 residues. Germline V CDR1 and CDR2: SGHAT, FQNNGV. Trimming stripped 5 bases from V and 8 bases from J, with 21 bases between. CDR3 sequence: CASSSYQGFGRGYTF. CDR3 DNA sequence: TGTGCCAGCAGCAGTTATCAGGGCTTCGGGAGAGGCTACACCTTC.

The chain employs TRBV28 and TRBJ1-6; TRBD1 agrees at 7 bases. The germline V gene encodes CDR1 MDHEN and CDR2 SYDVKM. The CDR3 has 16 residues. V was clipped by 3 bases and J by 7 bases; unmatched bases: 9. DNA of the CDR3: TGTGCCAGCAGTTTCCGAAGGGGGCTTGGCAATTCACCCCTCCACTTT. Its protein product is CASSFRRGLGNSPLHF.

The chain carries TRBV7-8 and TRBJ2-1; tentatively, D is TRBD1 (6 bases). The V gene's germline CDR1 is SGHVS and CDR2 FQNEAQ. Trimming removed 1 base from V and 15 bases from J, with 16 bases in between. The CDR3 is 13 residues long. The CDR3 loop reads CASSLVVGGPGFF. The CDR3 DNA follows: TGTGCCAGCAGCTTAGTCGTTGGGGGCCCGGGGTTCTTC.

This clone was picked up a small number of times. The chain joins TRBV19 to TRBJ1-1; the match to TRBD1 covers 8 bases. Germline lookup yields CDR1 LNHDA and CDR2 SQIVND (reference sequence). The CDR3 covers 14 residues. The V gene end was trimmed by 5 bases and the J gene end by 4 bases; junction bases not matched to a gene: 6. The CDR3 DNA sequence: TGTGCCAGTAGTCCCGGACAGGGTAGCACTGAAGCTTTCTTT. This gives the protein CASSPGQGSTEAFF.

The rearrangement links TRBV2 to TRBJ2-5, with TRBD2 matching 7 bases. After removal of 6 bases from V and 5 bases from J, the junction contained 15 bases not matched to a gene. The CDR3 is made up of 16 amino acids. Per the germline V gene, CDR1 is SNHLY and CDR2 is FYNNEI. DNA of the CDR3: TGTGCCAGCAGGGAGCCAGGGAGGGTGGAGGGGGAGACCCAGTACTTC. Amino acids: CASREPGRVEGETQYF.

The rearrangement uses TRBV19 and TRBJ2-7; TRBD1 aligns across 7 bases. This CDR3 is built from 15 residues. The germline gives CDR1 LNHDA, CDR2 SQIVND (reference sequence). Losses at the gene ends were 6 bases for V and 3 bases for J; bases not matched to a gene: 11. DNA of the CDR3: TGTGCCAGTAGCTTGACCTCAGGGGACAGCTACGAGCAGTACTTC. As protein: CASSLTSGDSYEQYF.

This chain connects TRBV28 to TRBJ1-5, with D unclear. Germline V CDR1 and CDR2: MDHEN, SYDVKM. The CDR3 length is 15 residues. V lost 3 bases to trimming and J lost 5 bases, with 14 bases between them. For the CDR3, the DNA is TGTGCCAGCAGTTTGGTTACAGAAGGCGATCAGCCCCAGCATTTT. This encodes CASSLVTEGDQPQHF.